This note documents a single TCR beta chain sequence. The method was immunoSEQ multiplex PCR; TCRdb's version includes in-frame clones alone and lacks a portion of them. The sample includes 2,500,000 or so clones, 80% to 95% of them seen just once. The sample is drawn from a study of shared clonotypes between healthy human individuals. Germline CDR1 LGHNA, CDR2 YSLEER. V lost 3 bases and J lost 2; bases outside the gene matches: 9. This CDR3 region has 16 residues. The clonotype was recovered from a man aged 18 to 30 in good health. Some clones in this sample may be carry-over from other donors' samples. The sample consisted of naive CD4+ T cells from PBMCs. Noted subset: CD45RA+ positively selected. The genes are TRBV4-3 and TRBJ2-7; 8 bases map to TRBD2. The CDR3 bases are TGCGCCAGCAGCCAGGACTATAGCGGGATCACCTACGAGCAGTACTTC. Translated: CASSQDYSGITYEQYF.